This TCR beta chain was observed in a study of OX40 agonist ivuxolimab in advanced cancers. Libraries were prepared by immunoSEQ multiplex PCR; TCRdb keeps only in-frame clonotypes and omits some of them. The table has about 130,000 clones, over 75% seen once. The germline V gene has CDR1 GTSNPN and CDR2 SVGIG (reference sequence). The CDR3 has 13 amino acids. Trimming took off 2 bases at V and 0 bases at J, with 5 bases between the two ends. Source: CD4+ or CD8+ T cells sorted from blood, taken in a trial of the OX40 agonist ivuxolimab. V and J are TRBV30 and TRBJ1-3, with D hard to call. The sequence was collected from an adult with an advanced solid tumor such as melanoma, head and neck, liver or kidney cancer. The CDR3 nucleotides read TGTGCCTGGAGTATACTCTCTGGAAACACCATATATTTT. It translates to CAWSILSGNTIYF. Full variable domain (outside the CDR3, taken from reference TRBV30 and TRBJ1-3): SQTIHQWPATLVQPVGSPLSLECTVEGTSNPNLYWYRQAAGRGLQLLFYSVGIGQISSEVPQNLSASRPQDRQFILSSKKLLLSDSGFYLCAWSILSGNTIYFGEGSWLTVV.